The 25 T cell receptor beta chains below were found in one sample sequenced in a study of cytomegalovirus exposure and HLA in healthy donors. This PCR relied on a set of 60 Vbeta primers and 13 Jbeta primers. The method was immunoSEQ multiplex PCR; TCRdb's version includes in-frame clones alone and lacks a portion of them. The top ten clones hold 1.5% to 2% of a sample with 220,000 or so clones, 65% to 75% of them seen once. The sequenced sample was PBMCs. The origin of the receptors is a woman aged 30 to 39 in good health and CMV-seronegative.

This clone was recorded once. The rearrangement links TRBV20-1 to TRBJ1-2; maybe TRBD1 (6 bases). CDR3 length: 11 residues. V lost 7 bases and J lost 2, with 8 bases in between. Germline V gene sequence: CDR1 DFQATT, CDR2 SNEGSKA (reference sequence). The chain's CDR3 is CSGTDNYGYTF. In nucleotides, the CDR3 is TGCAGTGGGACAGACAACTATGGCTACACCTTC.

This clone was found a few times. The chain employs TRBV20-1 and TRBJ2-5; D not certain. The CDR3 runs 11 residues. Germline V gives CDR1 DFQATT, CDR2 SNEGSKA (reference sequence). V gave up 2 bases and J gave up 4 bases, with 5 bases separating them. The CDR3, as DNA: TGCAGTGCTAGACTCTCAGAGACCCAGTACTTC. This gives the protein CSARLSETQYF.

V usage is TRBV7-9 and J usage is TRBJ1-2, with 7 nucleotides matching TRBD1. The V gene's germline CDR1 is SEHNR and CDR2 FQNEAQ (reference sequence). The CDR3 consists of 15 residues. The V gene end was trimmed by 1 base and the J gene end by 7 bases; junction bases not matched to a gene: 9. The CDR3 region has the DNA TGTGCCAGCAGCTTAGAGGGGGCGCATGTAGGTGGCTACACCTTC. It encodes CASSLEGAHVGGYTF.

The chain recombines TRBV29-1 with TRBJ1-2; no clear D gene. This CDR3 region has 12 residues. With 4 bases removed from V and 0 bases from J, the gap between germline ends came to 6 bases. Germline CDR1 SQVTM, CDR2 ANQGSEA. As DNA, the CDR3 is TGCAGCGTTGGGGCACCTAACTATGGCTACACCTTC. This gives the protein CSVGAPNYGYTF.

On this clone: A read error may produce the germline difference seen at one junction end. The J gene is TRBJ2-2, the V gene TRBV5-1; D perhaps matches TRBD2 (6 bases). Germline V gene sequence: CDR1 SGHRS, CDR2 YFSETQ. There are 15 residues in the CDR3. The CDR3 is CASRVAGPNTGELFF. The DNA for the CDR3 is TGCGCCAGCAGGGTCGCGGGGCCGAATACCGGGGAGCTGTTTTTT.

The J gene is TRBJ2-5, the V gene TRBV7-9; D perhaps matches TRBD1 (6 bases). Deletions cut 0 bases from V and 4 bases from J, with 15 bases between. The CDR3 totals 16 residues. Germline V gene lookup returns CDR1 SEHNR and CDR2 FQNEAQ (reference sequence). The CDR3 loop reads CASSLAPAGAGETQYF. The CDR3 DNA follows: TGTGCCAGCAGCTTAGCCCCAGCAGGGGCGGGAGAGACCCAGTACTTC.

The V gene is TRBV29-1, the J gene TRBJ2-1; 11 bases fit TRBD2. This CDR3 comprises 15 residues. V shed 6 bases and J 3 bases; nucleotides not matched to a gene: 7. Germline V gives CDR1 SQVTM, CDR2 ANQGSEA. The CDR3 DNA sequence: TGCAGCGTATTCTTGCTAGCGGGGGGCTACAATGAGCAGTTCTTC. As protein: CSVFLLAGGYNEQFF.

This clone has only a few counts. CDR3 amino acids: CASSETGGWTEAFF. Written as DNA, the CDR3 is TGTGCCAGCAGTGAAACAGGGGGCTGGACTGAAGCTTTCTTT. The V call is TRBV25-1, the J call TRBJ1-1; 9 bases line up with TRBD1. Germline loops: CDR1 MGHDK, CDR2 SYGVNS. The CDR3 contains 14 residues. The V segment lost 2 bases and the J segment 5 bases; nucleotides outside the gene matches: 3.

The chain is built from TRBV7-9 and TRBJ1-6; D is unclear. V dropped 5 bases and J dropped 1 base, with 9 bases sitting between them. CDR1 is SEHNR and CDR2 is FQNEAQ in the germline V gene (reference sequence). CDR3 length: 15 amino acids. The CDR3 sequence is CASSGWESYNSPLHF. In DNA, the CDR3 is TGTGCCAGCAGCGGATGGGAGTCCTATAATTCACCCCTCCACTTT.

The chain has TRBV5-5 and TRBJ1-6, with D tentatively TRBD1 (5 bases). This CDR3 spans 13 amino acids. Between the trimmed V and J ends, which lost 4 bases and 13 bases, there was a span of 15 bases. From germline, CDR1 is SGHKS and CDR2 YYEKEE (reference sequence). CDR3 region: CASSGGDLAPLHF. CDR3 DNA: TGTGCCAGCAGCGGGGGGGACCTCGCGCCCCTCCACTTT.

The CDR3 here is CASSLGKLPQVDTQYF. In DNA form, the CDR3 reads TGTGCCAGCAGCTTGGGTAAATTGCCTCAGGTAGATACGCAGTATTTT. The chain recombines TRBV5-8 with TRBJ2-3; D uncertain. CDR3 size: 16 residues. V was pared by 0 bases and J by 5 bases, with 16 bases between. Germline CDR1 SGHTS, CDR2 YDEGEE. Full variable domain (outside the CDR3, taken from reference TRBV5-8 and TRBJ2-3): EAGVTQSPTHLIKTRGQQATLRCSPISGHTSVYWYQQALGLGLQFLLWYDEGEERNRGNFPPRFSGRQFPNYSSELNVNALELEDSALYLCASSLGKLPQVDTQYFGPGTRLTVL.

This clone has a handful of counts. This sequence joins TRBV5-6 and TRBJ2-6; D not resolved. Trimming left V 3 bases short and J 4 bases short, with 2 bases between. This CDR3 region has 12 residues. CDR1 SGHDT and CDR2 YYEEEE come from the germline V gene. The CDR3 region has the DNA TGTGCCAGCAGCTCGGGGGCCAACGTCCTGACTTTC. It specifies CASSSGANVLTF. Using reference TRBV5-6 and TRBJ2-6 for the parts outside the CDR3, the full variable domain is DAGVTQSPTHLIKTRGQQVTLRCSPKSGHDTVSWYQQALGQGPQFIFQYYEEEERQRGNFPDRFSGHQFPNYSSELNVNALLLGDSALYLCASSSGANVLTFGAGSRLTVL.

Here the CDR3 DNA reads TGTGCCAGCTCACCATCTGGACAGGGGCAGGTCACCTTC. Its protein product is CASSPSGQGQVTF. The J gene is TRBJ1-2, the V gene TRBV18, with TRBD1 matching 9 bases. Trimming cost V 2 bases and J 13 bases; bases outside gene matches: 8. The CDR3 is 13 amino acids. The germline V gene encodes CDR1 KGHSH and CDR2 LQKENI.

This clone was observed a handful of times. The chain has TRBV6-4 and TRBJ1-2; 7 bases map to TRBD1. V trimming: 6 bases; J trimming: 8 bases; junction bases outside the gene matches: 9. The CDR3 has 13 amino acids. In germline, CDR1 is MRHNA, CDR2 SNTAGT. In nucleotides, the CDR3 is TGTGCCAGCAGCGAGACAGGGAGTAGCGGCTACACCTTC. Translation: CASSETGSSGYTF.

This sequence joins TRBV5-1 and TRBJ1-2, with D unclear. The V end lost 0 bases, the J end lost 7 bases, and 16 bases lay between the germline ends. CDR1 and CDR2 from the germline V gene are SGHRS and YFSETQ. The CDR3 extends over 15 amino acids. CDR3 protein: CASSLGGGRSGGYTF. CDR3 nucleotide sequence: TGCGCCAGCAGCTTGGGCGGAGGGCGCTCGGGTGGCTACACCTTC.

The rearrangement links TRBV19 to TRBJ1-1; D gene uncertain. The length of the CDR3 is 14 residues. Germline V gives CDR1 LNHDA, CDR2 SQIVND (reference sequence). V lost 11 bases, J lost 1 base, and 17 bases lay in between. CDR3 protein: CAVSAGGGNTEAFF. As DNA, the CDR3 is TGTGCCGTTTCCGCGGGTGGAGGGAACACTGAAGCTTTCTTT.

This chain joins TRBV7-3 and TRBJ2-1, with D hard to call. From germline, CDR1 is SGHTA and CDR2 FQGTGA. The V end lost 3 bases, the J end lost 10 bases, and 10 bases lay between the germline ends. CDR3 length: 12 residues. In nucleotides, the CDR3 is TGTGCCAGCAGCTTTGACACCGACGAGCAGTTCTTC. Protein product: CASSFDTDEQFF.

This chain joins TRBV7-9 and TRBJ2-3; 9 bases are a match to TRBD1. Per germline, CDR1 SEHNR and CDR2 FQNEAQ (reference sequence). The CDR3 has 16 amino acids. With 7 bases clipped from V and 8 bases from J, the junction kept 16 bases outside the gene matches. The CDR3 spells CASIPSGTGSGGTQYF. CDR3 nucleotides: TGTGCCAGCATCCCGAGTGGGACAGGGAGTGGCGGTACGCAGTATTTT. Variable domain in full (rest from reference TRBV7-9 and TRBJ2-3): DTGVSQNPRHKITKRGQNVTFRCDPISEHNRLYWYRQTLGQGPEFLTYFQNEAQLEKSRLLSDRFSAERPKGSFSTLEIQRTEQGDSAMYLCASIPSGTGSGGTQYFGPGTRLTVL.

This rearrangement joins TRBV18 to TRBJ2-5; D is perhaps TRBD2 (5 bases). This CDR3 has 13 residues. V was cut by 0 bases and J by 4 bases, with 6 bases left in between. The V gene's germline CDR1 is KGHSH and CDR2 LQKENI. CDR3 sequence reads: CASSPPRVETQYF. The CDR3 DNA reads as TGTGCCAGCTCACCACCGAGGGTAGAGACCCAGTACTTC.

The chain joins TRBV6-1 to TRBJ2-7, with 10 bases fitting TRBD2. Germline CDR1 reads MNHNS; CDR2 reads SASEGT. Trimming cost V 3 bases and J 4 bases; bases outside gene matches: 6. CDR3 size: 15 residues. The CDR3 nucleotides are TGTGCCAGCAGTGATCGGGGACTAGCGTTTTACGAGCAGTACTTC. Translated: CASSDRGLAFYEQYF.

The chain recombines TRBV10-3 with TRBJ2-2, with 8 bases fitting TRBD1. V gave up 10 bases and J gave up 3 bases; unmatched junction bases: 7. The germline CDR1 and CDR2 sequences are ENHRY and SYGVKD. The CDR3 has 14 residues. The CDR3 here is CASRTGTDTGELFF. The CDR3 DNA follows: TGTGCCAGTCGGACAGGGACGGACACCGGGGAGCTGTTTTTT.

This clone was observed a few times. The rearrangement joins TRBV27 to TRBJ2-5; D possibly corresponds to TRBD1 (6 bases). V lost 0 bases to trimming and J lost 2 bases, with 10 bases between them. The length of the CDR3 is 15 residues. From germline, CDR1 is MNHEY and CDR2 SMNVEV (reference sequence). The CDR3 reads CASSLSGQSQETQYF. The CDR3 region has the DNA TGTGCCAGCAGTTTATCCGGACAGAGTCAAGAGACCCAGTACTTC.

The chain has TRBV5-4 and TRBJ1-1, with 10 positions matching TRBD1. Germline V gene data show CDR1 as SGHNT and CDR2 as YYREEE (reference sequence). J was trimmed by 5 bases and V by 4 bases; bases with no gene match: 5. This CDR3 spans 14 amino acids. This CDR3 is CASSEWTGGTEAFF. CDR3 nucleotide sequence: TGTGCCAGCAGCGAATGGACAGGGGGAACTGAAGCTTTCTTT.

The gene calls are TRBV12-5 and TRBJ2-3; possible D gene TRBD2, 6 bases. CDR3 length equals 14 residues. V was pared by 6 bases and J by 4 bases, with 14 bases between. Germline CDR1 LGHNT, CDR2 FRNRAP. CDR3 sequence reads: CASGPDYYPDTQYF. CDR3 DNA sequence: TGTGCTAGTGGGCCGGACTATTATCCAGATACGCAGTATTTT.

This clone has more than one count but fewer than ten. V usage is TRBV30 and J usage is TRBJ2-2; 9 bases are shared with TRBD1. The V and J ends lost 3 bases and 5 bases, in that order; junction bases with no gene match: 7. The CDR3 sequence is 15 residues long. CDR1 GTSNPN and CDR2 SVGIG come from the germline V gene (reference sequence). The CDR3 DNA reads as TGTGCCTGGAGGGCCGGGACAGGGACTACCGGGGAGCTGTTTTTT. It specifies CAWRAGTGTTGELFF.